The clone carrying this T cell receptor beta chain has a handful of counts. Its antigen is not identified. The data originate from a study of beta chain features in type 1 diabetes. All of the isolated RNA was reverse transcribed, so expressed TCRB transcripts were sequenced. For naive, central memory and regulatory T cell samples, reads averaged around 3.5 million. Generated by immunoSEQ multiplex PCR, the TCRdb table keeps only in-frame clones and is missing some. The sample includes under 850,000 clones, roughly 13% of them seen just once. The study, taken as a whole, reports: The cDNA sequencing approach could over-represent high-TCR-expressing cells. When Type 1 diabetes patients were examined, their TCRB CDR3s proved moderately but significantly shorter in all four CD4+ subsets.

The CDR3 runs 15 residues. Trimming took off 3 bases at V and 0 bases at J, with 12 bases between the two ends. Germline values: CDR1 SQVTM, CDR2 ANQGSEA. The chain combines TRBV29-1 with TRBJ2-1; D uncertain. The material sequenced was naive CD4+ T cells from blood. This TCR came from a man aged 18 to 35 with type 1 diabetes. CDR3 DNA: TGCAGCGTTGATGCCCCCGGCGGCTCCTACAATGAGCAGTTCTTC. Its protein is CSVDAPGGSYNEQFF.